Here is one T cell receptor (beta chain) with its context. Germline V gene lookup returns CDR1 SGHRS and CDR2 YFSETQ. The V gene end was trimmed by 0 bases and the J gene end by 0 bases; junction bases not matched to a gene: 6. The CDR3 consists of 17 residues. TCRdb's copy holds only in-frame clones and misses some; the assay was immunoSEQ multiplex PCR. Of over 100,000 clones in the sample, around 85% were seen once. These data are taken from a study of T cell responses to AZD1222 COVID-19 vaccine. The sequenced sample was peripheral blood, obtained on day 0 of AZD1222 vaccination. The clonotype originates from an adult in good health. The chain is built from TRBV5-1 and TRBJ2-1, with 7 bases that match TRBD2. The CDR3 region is CASSLGGGSSSYNEQFF. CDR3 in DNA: TGCGCCAGCAGCTTGGGAGGCGGGAGTAGCTCCTACAATGAGCAGTTCTTC.